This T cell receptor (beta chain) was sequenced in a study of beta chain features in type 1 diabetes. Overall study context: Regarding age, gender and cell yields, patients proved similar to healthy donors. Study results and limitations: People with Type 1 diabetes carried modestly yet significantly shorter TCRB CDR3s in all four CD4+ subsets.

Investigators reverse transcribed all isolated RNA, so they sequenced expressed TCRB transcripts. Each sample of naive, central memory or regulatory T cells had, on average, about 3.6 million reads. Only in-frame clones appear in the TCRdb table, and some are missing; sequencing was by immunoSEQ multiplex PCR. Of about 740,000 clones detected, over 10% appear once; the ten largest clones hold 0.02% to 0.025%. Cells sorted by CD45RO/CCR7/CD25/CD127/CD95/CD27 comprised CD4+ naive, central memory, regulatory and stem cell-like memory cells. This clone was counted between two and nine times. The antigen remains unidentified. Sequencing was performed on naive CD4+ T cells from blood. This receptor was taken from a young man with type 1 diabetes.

In DNA form, the CDR3 reads TGTGCCTGGAAGGGGGGGTGGACCTACGAGCAGTACTTC. This gives the protein CAWKGGWTYEQYF. The chain couples TRBV30 to TRBJ2-7, with D possibly TRBD2 on 7 matching bases. Germline V CDR1 and CDR2: GTSNPN, SVGIG (reference sequence). Between the trimmed V and J ends, which lost 4 bases and 2 bases, there was a span of 12 bases. The CDR3 length is 13 residues.